A single sample gave rise to the 31 T cell receptor beta chains below, sequenced in a study of metastatic and nonmetastatic thyroid tumors. Until they underwent thyroid surgery, no patient had received any treatment. TCRdb redid the clone calls on the PCR reads using MiXCR. The sample records 13,000 to 15,000 clones, approximately 24% being singletons. Sequenced: tumor tissue. The receptors originated from a female donor with papillary thyroid cancer or a benign thyroid nodule (not recorded which). Some clones in this sample may be carry-over from other donors' samples.

This clone was seen a handful of times. This rearrangement joins TRBV6-5 to TRBJ2-7; D gene uncertain. Germline loops: CDR1 MNHEY, CDR2 SVGAGI. The CDR3 has 13 residues. Trimming stripped 2 bases from V and 1 base from J, with 6 bases between. Here the CDR3 reads CASSYRGSYEQYF. As DNA, the CDR3 is TGTGCCAGCAGTTACCGAGGATCCTACGAGCAGTACTTC.

On this clone itself: One end of the junction varies from germline; a read error may be responsible. This chain joins TRBV7-3 and TRBJ2-3, with a weak D call TRBD1 (5 bases). CDR1 and CDR2 from the germline V gene are SGHTA and FQGTGA. This CDR3 is built from 14 residues. The CDR3 reads CASSAQGRADAQYF. CDR3 sequence (DNA): TGTGCCAGCAGCGCTCAGGGTCGGGCAGATGCGCAGTATTTT.

This clone has a count of ten or more. The chain combines TRBV19 with TRBJ2-7, with D uncertain. The germline CDR1 and CDR2 sequences are LNHDA and SQIVND (reference sequence). Trimming left V 5 bases short and J 0 bases short, with 17 bases between. This CDR3 contains 16 residues. CDR3 region: CASSPMADPSSYEQYF. Written as DNA, the CDR3 is TGTGCCAGTAGTCCCATGGCAGACCCGAGCTCCTACGAGCAGTACTTC.

V is TRBV11-2 and J is TRBJ2-2, with 8 positions matching TRBD2. Germline V lookup: CDR1 SGHAT, CDR2 FQNNGV. J gave up 4 bases and V 6 bases, and 10 bases lay outside the gene matches. The CDR3 runs to 16 residues. The CDR3 protein is CASRRTGTRGTGELFF. For the CDR3, the DNA is TGTGCCAGCAGACGCACCGGGACTAGAGGCACCGGGGAGCTGTTTTTT.

This clone rates as medium-sized (0.01 to 0.1%). This chain links TRBV10-3 with TRBJ2-6; 11 positions match TRBD1. V was clipped by 10 bases and J by 2 bases; unmatched bases: 10. The CDR3 contains 17 residues. Looked up from germline, CDR1 is ENHRY and CDR2 is SYGVKD. CDR3: CASREDRGLAGANVLTF. The CDR3 region has the DNA TGTGCCAGTCGGGAGGACAGGGGGCTTGCTGGGGCCAACGTCCTGACTTTC.

This clone was detected only a few times. Here the CDR3 omits its conserved ending phenylalanine or tryptophan, so a read error is the likely source. The V gene is TRBV6-2 or TRBV6-3, the J gene TRBJ2-7, with 7 positions matching TRBD1. CDR1 is MNHEY, CDR2 SVGEGT, per germline. V was clipped by 7 bases and J by 6 bases; unmatched bases: 18. The CDR3 runs 16 residues. CDR3: CASIDKGAGWIGEQYL. The CDR3 DNA sequence: TGTGCCAGCATCGACAAGGGGGCTGGCTGGATTGGCGAGCAGTACCTC.

This clone showed up many times. The V call is TRBV20-1, the J call TRBJ1-2, with D hard to call. This CDR3 region has 12 residues. The V end was cut by 3 bases, the J end by 4 bases, with 9 bases between. Germline V gene sequence: CDR1 DFQATT, CDR2 SNEGSKA (reference sequence). Written as DNA, the CDR3 is TGCAGTGCTAGGACGGATCGCTATGGCTACACCTTC. It specifies CSARTDRYGYTF.

This clone was counted ten times or more. This chain connects TRBV7-9 to TRBJ2-5; D is tentatively TRBD1 or TRBD2 (7 bases each). This CDR3 contains 15 residues. V gave up 5 bases and J gave up 2 bases, with 15 bases separating them. Looked up from germline, CDR1 is SEHNR and CDR2 is FQNEAQ (reference sequence). This chain's CDR3 is CASSPGGGGQETQYF. The DNA of the CDR3 is TGTGCCAGCAGCCCAGGGGGAGGGGGTCAAGAGACCCAGTACTTC.

In its sample, this clone was seen a few times. At one end, the junction sequence differs from germline, possibly due to a read error. The sample contains more than one DNA sequence encoding this CDR3. The J gene is TRBJ1-1, the V gene TRBV27; D possibly corresponds to TRBD1 (5 bases). Germline V lookup: CDR1 MNHEY, CDR2 SMNVEV (reference sequence). CDR3 size: 15 residues. CDR3 protein: CASRIRTGGNTEAFF. CDR3 DNA: TGTGCCAGCAGAATCCGGACCGGGGGGAACACTGAAGCTTTCTTC.

By its share, this clone is medium-sized (0.01 to 0.1%). The chain has TRBV27 and TRBJ2-7, with D perhaps assigned TRBD1 or TRBD2 (6 bases each). Germline values: CDR1 MNHEY, CDR2 SMNVEV (reference sequence). The CDR3 has 16 amino acids. V gave up 5 bases and J gave up 4 bases, with 21 bases separating them. CDR3 region: CASSTGTANLNYEQYF. The CDR3 nucleotides are TGTGCCAGCAGTACAGGGACTGCAAACCTCAATTACGAGCAGTACTTC.

This clone was recorded once. The rearrangement joins TRBV5-1 to TRBJ2-7, with D possibly matching TRBD2 (6 bases). Trimming left V 0 bases short and J 0 bases short, with 7 bases between. This CDR3 has 14 amino acids. The germline CDR1 and CDR2 sequences are SGHRS and YFSETQ. CDR3 residues: CASSLDGSSYEQYF. The CDR3 coding sequence is TGCGCCAGCAGCTTGGACGGGAGCTCCTACGAGCAGTACTTC.

Many counts were recorded for this clone. A read error may be the cause here, since a much bigger clone is one base away. Other DNA sequences in this specimen translate into the identical CDR3. The rearrangement uses TRBV28 and TRBJ2-7, with D perhaps matching TRBD2 (5 bases). The V end was cut by 6 bases, the J end by 4 bases, with 10 bases between. Germline V gives CDR1 MDHEN, CDR2 SYDVKM. CDR3 length: 12 residues. The CDR3 nucleotides are TGTGCCAGCAGCCCGGGGTATTACGAGCAGTACTTC. This translates into CASSPGYYEQYF.

This clone came up a few times. The chain joins TRBV27 to TRBJ2-7; D possibly corresponds to TRBD1 (5 bases). This CDR3 is 15 amino acids long. The germline CDR1 and CDR2 sequences are MNHEY and SMNVEV (reference sequence). V was pared by 2 bases and J by 2 bases, with 13 bases between. The CDR3 here is CASSLKPDTTYEQYF. As DNA, the CDR3 is TGTGCCAGCAGTTTAAAACCGGACACTACCTACGAGCAGTACTTC.

The CDR3 reads CASSQDVGGSNQPQHF. The DNA for the CDR3 is TGCGCCAGCAGCCAAGATGTGGGTGGGAGCAATCAGCCCCAGCATTTT. This chain links TRBV4-3 with TRBJ1-5; D gene unclear. There are 16 residues in the CDR3. Deletions cut 0 bases from V and 1 base from J, with 10 bases between. Germline CDR1 is LGHNA and CDR2 is YSLEER.

This chain links TRBV6-1 with TRBJ2-2; D is uncertain. CDR3 length equals 13 residues. CDR1 and CDR2 from the germline V gene are MNHNS and SASEGT. V lost 8 bases and J lost 6, with 13 bases in between. The CDR3 here is CASSPGQAGELFF. CDR3 nucleotides: TGTGCCAGCTCCCCTGGGCAGGCCGGGGAGCTGTTTTTT.

This clone appeared a few times. This CDR3 is CASSLRTNSGGVGETQYF. CDR3 sequence (DNA): TGTGCCAGCAGTTTACGGACTAACAGCGGGGGGGTAGGAGAGACCCAGTACTTC. The genes are TRBV28 and TRBJ2-5, with 10 nucleotides matching TRBD2. V trimming: 2 bases; J trimming: 4 bases; junction bases outside the gene matches: 13. The length of the CDR3 is 18 residues. CDR1 MDHEN and CDR2 SYDVKM come from the germline V gene.

This clone was detected only a few times. The germline gene is not matched at one end of the junction; a read error may be the cause. The chain uses TRBV6-4 and TRBJ1-5, with D uncertain. The CDR3 has 17 residues. Germline CDR1 MRHNA, CDR2 SNTAGT. The CDR3 loop reads CASSDRCKPGYNQPRHF. As DNA, the CDR3 is TGTGCCAGCAGTGACAGGTGTAAGCCAGGTTACAATCAGCCCCGGCATTTT.

This clone has more than one count but fewer than ten. One end of the junction is discordant with germline, which a read error may explain. The chain carries TRBV27 and TRBJ2-7; D is ambiguous. CDR3 length: 14 residues. Germline V gives CDR1 MNHEY, CDR2 SMNVEV (reference sequence). The chain's CDR3 is CVSSSSDAFHEQYF. Here the CDR3 DNA reads TGTGTCAGCAGTTCCTCAGACGCCTTCCACGAGCAGTACTTC.

This clone was observed at least ten times. In the same sample, other DNA sequences code for this CDR3. V and J are TRBV29-1 and TRBJ1-2; the match to TRBD1 covers 8 bases. CDR1 is SQVTM, CDR2 ANQGSEA, per germline. The CDR3 consists of 13 residues. Losses at the gene ends were 7 bases for V and 8 bases for J; bases not matched to a gene: 12. Here the CDR3 DNA reads TGCAGCGGGGGGGGACAGGACCTCCGGGGCTACACCTTC. Protein: CSGGGQDLRGYTF.

By share, this clone counts as medium-sized. This chain connects TRBV6-1 to TRBJ2-1; D is possibly TRBD2 (5 bases). Trimming took 8 bases from V and 7 from J, leaving 15 bases between them. The CDR3 loop spans 13 amino acids. Looked up from germline, CDR1 is MNHNS and CDR2 is SASEGT. The CDR3: CASSISGGNEQFF. The CDR3 nucleotides read TGTGCCAGCTCCATCTCAGGAGGAAATGAGCAGTTCTTC.

This clone qualifies as medium-sized. The rearrangement joins TRBV6-1 to TRBJ1-3; D uncertain. The V end was cut by 8 bases, the J end by 0 bases, with 8 bases between. CDR3 length equals 13 residues. CDR1 is MNHNS, CDR2 SASEGT, per germline. CDR3 amino acids: CASVRTSGNTIYF. As DNA, the CDR3 is TGTGCCAGCGTGAGGACCTCTGGAAACACCATATATTTT.

This sequence joins TRBV4-2 and TRBJ2-1; D may be TRBD2 (6 bases). This CDR3 has 18 amino acids. Trimming cost V 2 bases and J 4 bases, with 21 bases left between them. Germline-derived CDR1 and CDR2 are LGHNA and YNFKEQ. As DNA, the CDR3 is TGTGCCAGCAGCCAACCGGTAGCAGCCGGGAGTCCTTACAATGAGCAGTTCTTC. Translating gives CASSQPVAAGSPYNEQFF.

The V gene is TRBV5-8, the J gene TRBJ1-3; possible D gene TRBD1, 6 bases. Per the germline V gene, CDR1 is SGHTS and CDR2 is YDEGEE. V lost 4 bases to trimming and J lost 9 bases, with 14 bases between them. The CDR3 covers 13 residues. CDR3 sequence reads: CASSPRTAGTIYF. The CDR3 nucleotides read TGTGCCAGCAGCCCCCGGACAGCGGGCACCATATATTTT.

The V and J genes are TRBV2 and TRBJ2-5; tentatively, D is TRBD1 (5 bases). Trimming stripped 6 bases from V and 2 bases from J, with 16 bases between. This CDR3 spans 15 amino acids. Germline-derived CDR1 and CDR2 are SNHLY and FYNNEI. DNA for the CDR3: TGTGCCAGCAGCGCCACAGGAACCCCACAAGAGACCCAGTACTTC. Amino acid sequence: CASSATGTPQETQYF.

Relative to its sample, this clone is medium-sized. The chain is built from TRBV28 and TRBJ2-1, with 13 bases lining up with TRBD2. This CDR3 has 16 amino acids. Trimming removed 6 bases from V and 7 bases from J; junction bases left unmatched: 9. Germline V gives CDR1 MDHEN, CDR2 SYDVKM. CDR3 in DNA: TGTGCCAGCAGATCCTTTACTAGCGGGAGGGGAAATGAGCAGTTCTTC. This gives the protein CASRSFTSGRGNEQFF.

This clone has just one count. This chain connects TRBV30 to TRBJ2-7; D gene uncertain. V lost 4 bases to trimming and J lost 1 base, with 8 bases between them. The CDR3 has 12 residues. Germline CDR1 reads GTSNPN; CDR2 reads SVGIG (reference sequence). The CDR3 nucleotides are TGTGCCTGGAATGGGGATTCCTACGAGCAGTACTTC. Residues: CAWNGDSYEQYF.

This clone is judged medium-sized. The chain is built from TRBV6-1 and TRBJ1-2; tentative D call: TRBD1 (5 bases). The CDR3 sequence is 12 residues long. The ends were cut back, 5 bases at V and 2 bases at J, with 6 bases in the middle. Germline V CDR1 and CDR2: MNHNS, SASEGT. CDR3 coding DNA: TGTGCCAGCAGTAGGGACAACTATGGCTACACCTTC. Amino acid sequence: CASSRDNYGYTF.

The chain employs TRBV7-6 and TRBJ1-2; D might be TRBD1 (6 bases). Germline loops: CDR1 SGHVS, CDR2 FNYEAQ. V lost 5 bases and J lost 1, with 23 bases in between. This CDR3 is 18 amino acids long. The CDR3 is CASSPEGGAQKSNYGYTF. DNA for the CDR3: TGTGCCAGCAGCCCCGAAGGGGGGGCCCAAAAAAGTAACTATGGCTACACCTTC.

There are many counts of this clone. Here the CDR3 DNA reads TGTGCCAGCAGCTTCCCCGCGGGACAGGGTAACACCGGGGAGCTGTTTTTT. Translated: CASSFPAGQGNTGELFF. The chain combines TRBV7-8 with TRBJ2-2, with 9 bases matching TRBD1. The CDR3 extends over 17 amino acids. J gave up 2 bases and V 3 bases, and 7 bases lay outside the gene matches. Looked up from germline, CDR1 is SGHVS and CDR2 is FQNEAQ.

By its share, this clone is medium-sized (0.01 to 0.1%). V and J are TRBV12-3 or TRBV12-4 and TRBJ2-5; the D gene is possibly TRBD2 (5 bases). The CDR3 extends over 14 amino acids. Trimming cost V 6 bases and J 4 bases, with 15 bases left between them. The CDR3 DNA reads TGTGCCAGCAGGCCGGACTGGGTAGGAGAGACCCAGTACTTC. This gives the protein CASRPDWVGETQYF.

The chain links TRBV5-1 to TRBJ1-2, with a tentative D call TRBD1 (6 bases). Deletions cut 4 bases from V and 6 bases from J, with 16 bases between. There are 14 residues in the CDR3. CDR1 is SGHRS, CDR2 YFSETQ, per germline. This chain's CDR3 is CASSPQTGIHGYTF. The DNA of the CDR3 is TGCGCCAGCAGCCCACAGACAGGAATCCATGGCTACACCTTC.